The rows below give T cell receptor beta chains drawn from one sample of a study of cytomegalovirus exposure and HLA in healthy donors. Clones were sequenced by immunoSEQ multiplex PCR, and TCRdb holds only the in-frame ones, with some missing. The repertoire has approximately 170,000 clones, 75% to 90% of them found once; the top ten carry more than 15%. Sequencing was done on a sample of PBMCs. The origin of the receptors is a young man in good health and CMV-seropositive. Each CDR3 is given with its conserved first and last residue. A D gene is named only where the DNA matches it firmly.

TRBV30	TRBD2	TRBJ2-7	TGTGCCTGGAGTGGGACTAGCGGGGGTATAGTCTACGAGCAGTACTTC	CAWSGTSGGIVYEQYF
TRBV30	TRBD2	TRBJ2-7	TGTGCCTGGAGTGTATGGCGGGAGGCCGGGGAGCAGTACTTC	CAWSVWREAGEQYF
TRBV9	.	TRBJ2-3	TGTGCCAGCAGCGTACCACTAGTTTCCGATACGCAGTATTTT	CASSVPLVSDTQYF
TRBV5-1	.	TRBJ2-2	TGCGCCAGCAGCTACACAGGGAACACCGGGGAGCTGTTTTTT	CASSYTGNTGELFF
TRBV27	TRBD1	TRBJ1-2	TGTGCCAGCAGAGGATCCACGACAGGGGAATACTATGGCTACACCTTC	CASRGSTTGEYYGYTF
TRBV28	.	TRBJ1-2	TGTGCCAGCAGTTGGCAGGCGCGAGGCTACACCTTC	CASSWQARGYTF
TRBV7-9	TRBD1	TRBJ2-2	TGTGCCAGCAGCTCGGGACAGAAGCTCACCGGGGAGCTGTTTTTT	CASSSGQKLTGELFF
TRBV6-1	.	TRBJ2-1	TGTGCCAGCAGTGAAGGGAGGGGAACCTACAATGAGCAGTTCTTC	CASSEGRGTYNEQFF
TRBV7-8	TRBD2	TRBJ2-7	TGTGCCAGCAGCTTAGGCACTAGCGTACTACTCTACGAGCAGTACTTC	CASSLGTSVLLYEQYF
TRBV7-2	TRBD2	TRBJ2-3	TGTGCCAGCAGCTTCGGGACTAGCGGGGTCACAGATACGCAGTATTTT	CASSFGTSGVTDTQYF
TRBV27	.	TRBJ1-4	TGTGCCAGCCGGGACATTAATGAAAAACTGTTTTTT	CASRDINEKLFF
TRBV19	.	TRBJ1-5	TGTGCCAGTAGTATAGACAGGGGTAGTCAGCCCCAGCATTTT	CASSIDRGSQPQHF
TRBV2	TRBD1	TRBJ2-5	TGTGCCAGCAGGACACAGGGGCAGGAGACCCAGTACTTC	CASRTQGQETQYF
TRBV6-1	TRBD1	TRBJ1-5	TGTGCCAGCAGGCGGGACAGTCCAAATCATCCCCAGCATTTT	CASRRDSPNHPQHF
TRBV5-1	TRBD2	TRBJ2-7	TGCGCCACCAGCACAAGTAGCGGGGTCCTCTACGAGCAGTACTTC	CATSTSSGVLYEQYF
TRBV5-5	.	TRBJ1-6	TGTGCCAGCAGCGGAGGGGCTAATTCACCCCTCCACTTT	CASSGGANSPLHF
TRBV7-9	TRBD2	TRBJ2-1	TGTGCCAGCAGCCCGCGGGGGGGCTCCTACAATGAGCAGTTCTTC	CASSPRGGSYNEQFF